The 4 T cell receptor beta chains presented below share a single source sample, sequenced in a study of blood T cell repertoires in COVID-19. The table came from immunoSEQ multiplex PCR; TCRdb's copy has only in-frame clones and leaves some out. The sample lists over 250,000 clones; 80% to 95% were seen once. The sequencing sample was made of PBMCs or T cells enriched from blood (not recorded which). The origin of the receptors is a woman in her 30s who had recovered from COVID-19.

V usage is TRBV14 and J usage is TRBJ1-6; D gene unclear. Trimming cost V 2 bases and J 3 bases, with 5 bases left between them. Germline assignment: CDR1 SGHDN and CDR2 FVKESK. This CDR3 region has 14 residues. CDR3 sequence: CASSQTVYNSPLHF. For the CDR3, the DNA is TGTGCCAGCAGCCAAACAGTCTATAATTCACCCCTCCACTTT.

This chain joins TRBV6-5 and TRBJ2-5, with 8 bases aligning to TRBD2. V was clipped by 6 bases and J by 4 bases; unmatched bases: 7. The CDR3 consists of 14 residues. CDR1 and CDR2 (germline): MNHEY, SVGAGI. This CDR3 reads CASSGTSDIETQYF. The CDR3 DNA reads as TGTGCCAGCAGCGGGACTAGTGACATAGAGACCCAGTACTTC.

This chain connects TRBV7-8 to TRBJ1-1, with 7 bases matching TRBD1. Germline-derived CDR1 and CDR2 are SGHVS and FQNEAQ. The J segment lost 1 base and the V segment lost 2 bases, leaving 4 bases of the junction unmatched. This CDR3 spans 15 amino acids. The CDR3 region has the DNA TGTGCCAGCAGCTTAAACGGACAGGCGAACACTGAAGCTTTCTTT. Translation gives CASSLNGQANTEAFF.

The V and J genes are TRBV7-3 and TRBJ1-2; possible D gene TRBD1, 6 bases. Germline-derived CDR1 and CDR2 are SGHTA and FQGTGA. The CDR3 length is 13 residues. Between the trimmed V and J ends, which lost 5 bases and 7 bases, there was a span of 14 bases. CDR3 bases: TGTGCCAGCAGCCAAGGGGGGGCAGGTGGCTACACCTTC. It yields the protein CASSQGGAGGYTF.